What follows are 14 T cell receptor beta chains derived from one specimen sequenced in a study of T cells in Graves' hyperthyroidism and ophthalmopathy. Template material for amplifying TCR beta CDR3 regions consisted of RNA transcripts. A first-round RT-PCR of the TCR CDR3 used the HTBI primer set. Using its own MiXCR run on the multiplex PCR reads, TCRdb lists one record per CDR3 protein. In the table there are about 360,000 distinct CDR3 sequences, approximately 13% of which are singletons. The sample was blood. These receptors originate from a woman aged 18-30 years with Graves' hyperthyroidism.

This clonotype occurred many times. The CDR3 sequence: CASSANSYNEQFF. The CDR3 nucleotides read TGTGCCAGTAGTGCCAACAGTTACAATGAGCAGTTCTTC. The V and J genes are TRBV19 and TRBJ2-1; D unclear. The CDR3 runs to 13 residues. Germline loops: CDR1 LNHDA, CDR2 SQIVND (reference sequence). Trimming pared 5 bases from V and 4 bases from J, leaving 9 bases between.

This clonotype has a count of ten or more. V and J are TRBV5-1 and TRBJ2-5; no reliable D call. V was shortened by 6 bases and J by 8 bases, with 14 bases between the two germline ends. Germline V CDR1 and CDR2: SGHRS, YFSETQ. The CDR3 has 12 residues. CDR3 sequence (DNA): TGCGCCAGCACTCCACCCCCCGGTACCCAGTACTTC. It encodes CASTPPPGTQYF.

This clonotype was detected many times. The V and J genes are TRBV6-1 and TRBJ1-5, with D tentatively TRBD1 (5 bases). The CDR3 length is 14 residues. V gave up 5 bases and J gave up 5 bases, with 13 bases separating them. Germline V lookup: CDR1 MNHNS, CDR2 SASEGT. CDR3 in DNA: TGTGCCAGCAGTAGACGGGGGATCGATCAGCCCCAGCATTTT. Translated: CASSRRGIDQPQHF.

With regard to this clonotype: A junction boundary mismatches the germline segment, possibly from a read error. The chain joins TRBV3-1 to TRBJ1-4; D not certain. The CDR3 is 13 residues long. Per the germline V gene, CDR1 is LGHDT and CDR2 is YNNKEL (reference sequence). The CDR3: CATSVGSYEKLFF. The CDR3 DNA reads as TGTGCCACCAGCGTCGGAAGCTATGAAAAACTGTTTTTT.

At least ten counts were recorded for this clonotype. The chain carries TRBV12-3 or TRBV12-4 and TRBJ1-5, with 8 bases that match TRBD1. This CDR3 spans 19 amino acids. V shed 3 bases and J 1 base; nucleotides not matched to a gene: 14. The CDR3 protein is CASSFHTGTGRESNQPQHF. Written as DNA, the CDR3 is TGTGCCAGCAGTTTCCATACCGGGACAGGAAGAGAGAGCAATCAGCCCCAGCATTTT.

This clonotype was found many times. J is TRBJ2-1 and V is TRBV12-5, with 9 nucleotides matching TRBD2. The CDR3 is made up of 19 amino acids. The germline V gene encodes CDR1 LGHNT and CDR2 FRNRAP. Trimming removed 7 bases from V and 5 bases from J; junction bases left unmatched: 21. The DNA for the CDR3 is TGTGCTAGTGCCCCTCAGGTGCGGGGGGGGCGGGAGGGCCACAATGAGCAGTTCTTC. Its translation: CASAPQVRGGREGHNEQFF.

V is TRBV6-2 or TRBV6-3 and J is TRBJ2-3; D tentatively reads TRBD1 or TRBD2 (6 bases each). Looked up from germline, CDR1 is MNHEY and CDR2 is SVGEGT. The V gene lost 7 bases and the J gene lost 10 bases, with 18 bases spanning the gap. The CDR3 sequence is 13 residues long. The CDR3 region has the DNA TGTGCCAGCAAGGGGGGAATAATGACCGCGCAGTATTTT. Protein: CASKGGIMTAQYF.

The sample holds a few counts of this clonotype. The chain has TRBV2 and TRBJ1-2; D is unclear. Germline V gene lookup returns CDR1 SNHLY and CDR2 FYNNEI. CDR3 length equals 15 residues. The V end was cut by 0 bases, the J end by 14 bases, with 22 bases between. The CDR3 here is CASSEAEAKRPARTF. As DNA, the CDR3 is TGTGCCAGCAGTGAAGCGGAGGCAAAAAGACCAGCTAGGACCTTC.

This clonotype has at least ten counts. The DNA of the CDR3 is TGTGCCAGCAACCTCGGACAGGGGAGAGTCACTGAAGCTTTCTTT. This translates into CASNLGQGRVTEAFF. This sequence joins TRBV12-3 or TRBV12-4 and TRBJ1-1; 9 bases are shared with TRBD1. V trimming: 7 bases; J trimming: 4 bases; junction bases outside the gene matches: 10. This CDR3 has 15 amino acids.

Ten or more counts support this clonotype. This chain links TRBV27 with TRBJ1-1; 9 positions agree with TRBD1. CDR1 is MNHEY, CDR2 SMNVEV, per germline (reference sequence). The length of the CDR3 is 16 residues. The V gene end was trimmed by 6 bases and the J gene end by 1 base; junction bases not matched to a gene: 9. DNA for the CDR3: TGTGCCAGCAGGCTTAGGGGGACAGGGTGGAACACTGAAGCTTTCTTT. Protein: CASRLRGTGWNTEAFF.

This clonotype has ten or more counts. This chain connects TRBV2 to TRBJ1-6; D gene ambiguous. Germline-derived CDR1 and CDR2 are SNHLY and FYNNEI. The CDR3 runs to 15 residues. V was shortened by 2 bases and J by 10 bases, with 15 bases between the two germline ends. CDR3 sequence reads: CASSETRSLGSPLHF. DNA of the CDR3: TGTGCCAGCAGTGAAACGCGGTCCCTGGGGTCACCCCTCCACTTT.

This clonotype was counted many times. The rearrangement joins TRBV20-1 to TRBJ1-1; maybe TRBD1 (5 bases). The CDR3 has 16 amino acids. Germline CDR1 is DFQATT and CDR2 is SNEGSKA (reference sequence). V lost 4 bases and J 3 bases, leaving 21 bases between the germline ends. The CDR3 DNA sequence: TGCAGTGCTAAGTTCGAGGACACACAGAAGTACACTGAAGCTTTCTTT. This encodes CSAKFEDTQKYTEAFF.

This clonotype was detected ten times or more. V gene TRBV4-1 combines with J gene TRBJ2-5; 14 bases align to TRBD2. Trimming cost V 2 bases and J 5 bases; bases outside gene matches: 7. Germline values: CDR1 MGHRA, CDR2 YSYEKL. This CDR3 is 17 amino acids long. The CDR3 bases are TGCGCCAGCAGCCAACCCGGGACTAGCGGGAGTGGTGAGACCCAGTACTTC. It is translated as CASSQPGTSGSGETQYF.

At least ten counts were recorded for this clonotype. The V gene is TRBV7-3, the J gene TRBJ2-2, with D perhaps matching TRBD2 (5 bases). The germline V and J ends were trimmed by 2 bases and 2 bases, with 6 bases remaining between them. Germline V gives CDR1 SGHTA, CDR2 FQGTGA. CDR3 size: 14 residues. The CDR3: CASSLGLNTGELFF. The CDR3 coding sequence is TGTGCCAGCAGCTTAGGACTCAACACCGGGGAGCTGTTTTTT.